A single sample is the source of the 9 T cell receptor beta chains below, sequenced in a study of blood T cell repertoires in COVID-19. The data were produced by immunoSEQ multiplex PCR, yet TCRdb's version contains in-frame clones alone and is incomplete. The table includes about 200,000 clones, approximately 86% detected once. Sequencing was performed on peripheral blood. The receptors were sampled from a man between 60 and 70 years old with COVID-19, enrolled during active disease.

This clone has just one count. The gene calls are TRBV6-6 and TRBJ1-2, with D unclear. The CDR3 is made up of 12 amino acids. The V end was cut by 5 bases, the J end by 10 bases, with 14 bases between. Germline values: CDR1 MNHNY, CDR2 SVGAGI (reference sequence). CDR3: CASSDSPINYTF. CDR3 bases: TGTGCCAGCAGTGATAGCCCCATTAACTACACCTTC.

The chain carries TRBV19 and TRBJ1-1, with 8 bases that match TRBD1. Germline trimming cut 5 bases from V and 5 bases from J; bases unmatched to any gene: 10. The CDR3 totals 15 residues. The V gene's germline CDR1 is LNHDA and CDR2 SQIVND (reference sequence). CDR3 coding DNA: TGTGCCAGTAGTTCCGGCCCAGGGGGCAGTACTGAAGCTTTCTTT. This translates into CASSSGPGGSTEAFF.

The chain has TRBV11-2 and TRBJ2-1; 7 nucleotides match TRBD1. The CDR3 contains 13 residues. The ends lost 11 bases at V and 4 bases at J; junction bases unmatched: 8. From germline, CDR1 is SGHAT and CDR2 FQNNGV. DNA of the CDR3: TGTGCCGGATCGGACAGGTATTACAATGAGCAGTTCTTC. It specifies CAGSDRYYNEQFF.

The V and J genes are TRBV28 and TRBJ1-2, with 8 positions matching TRBD1. The CDR3 runs 13 residues. CDR1 and CDR2 (germline): MDHEN, SYDVKM. Germline trimming cut 8 bases from V and 2 bases from J; bases unmatched to any gene: 4. The CDR3 is CASLDRANYGYTF. The CDR3 nucleotides are TGTGCCAGCTTGGACAGGGCGAACTATGGCTACACCTTC.

CDR3: CASSRGRAPPRNEQFF. CDR3 nucleotide sequence: TGTGCCAGCAGCCGGGGAAGGGCTCCCCCGAGGAATGAGCAGTTCTTC. The gene calls are TRBV11-2 and TRBJ2-1, with TRBD2 as a possible D gene (5 bases). This CDR3 contains 16 residues. Germline V lookup: CDR1 SGHAT, CDR2 FQNNGV. V gave up 5 bases and J gave up 7 bases, with 21 bases separating them.

The chain couples TRBV6-5 to TRBJ1-1; 7 bases match TRBD1. Losses at the gene ends were 7 bases for V and 4 bases for J; bases not matched to a gene: 9. CDR3 length: 14 residues. Germline CDR1 is MNHEY and CDR2 is SVGAGI. The CDR3 sequence is CASTREGGLTEAFF. CDR3 DNA: TGTGCCAGCACTCGAGAAGGGGGCCTCACTGAAGCTTTCTTT.

The chain links TRBV12-3 or TRBV12-4 to TRBJ2-1; 8 nucleotides line up with TRBD2. There are 12 residues in the CDR3. Trimming at V came to 2 bases and at J to 15 bases, leaving 6 bases not matched to a gene. CDR3 residues: CASSLRGLGWFF. The CDR3 coding sequence is TGTGCCAGCAGTTTAAGGGGACTAGGGTGGTTCTTC.

The chain is built from TRBV6-6 and TRBJ2-4; 7 bases map to TRBD2. The germline V gene has CDR1 MNHNY and CDR2 SVGAGI (reference sequence). The J segment lost 5 bases and the V segment lost 6 bases, leaving 7 bases of the junction unmatched. The CDR3 extends over 14 amino acids. This CDR3 reads CASSQRGGENIQYF. Written as DNA, the CDR3 is TGTGCCAGCAGCCAGCGGGGCGGCGAAAACATTCAGTACTTC.

The chain uses TRBV7-2 and TRBJ1-6; 8 bases are a match to TRBD1. The CDR3 has 15 amino acids. CDR1 and CDR2 (germline): SGHTA, FQGNSA. The trim removed 2 bases at V and 10 bases at J, leaving 7 bases unmatched. The DNA of the CDR3 is TGTGCCAGCAGCTTATTAGGGACAGGTATATCACCCCTCCACTTT. It yields the protein CASSLLGTGISPLHF. The full variable domain, completed using reference TRBV7-2 and TRBJ1-6, is GAGVSQSPSNKVTEKGKDVELRCDPISGHTALYWYRQSLGQGLEFLIYFQGNSAPDKSGLPSDRFSAERTGGSVSTLTIQRTQQEDSAVYLCASSLLGTGISPLHFGNGTRLTVT.